What follows are 20 T cell receptor beta chains derived from one specimen sequenced in a study of shared T cell receptors in the human thymus. The method was immunoSEQ multiplex PCR; TCRdb's version includes in-frame clones alone and lacks a portion of them. The repertoire includes hundreds of thousands of clones, approximately 87% of them detected once, and over 0.008% sits in the top ten. This sample was shared with a second study, whose subject was human thymus T cells.

What was sequenced was thymocytes. These TCRs come from a boy under two years old with a congenital heart defect.

The V and J genes are TRBV5-5 and TRBJ1-1; TRBD1 is a possible D gene (5 bases). CDR1 and CDR2 from the germline V gene are SGHKS and YYEKEE (reference sequence). V was trimmed by 4 bases and J by 7 bases, leaving 11 bases between them. The CDR3 runs to 12 residues. CDR3 loop: CASSPDRREAFF. The CDR3, as DNA: TGTGCCAGCAGCCCCGACAGACGTGAAGCTTTCTTT.

This chain joins TRBV10-3 and TRBJ2-2; the match to TRBD2 covers 8 bases. From germline, CDR1 is ENHRY and CDR2 SYGVKD. V dropped 5 bases and J dropped 7; count of bases not matched to a gene: 6. The CDR3 runs 14 residues. CDR3 amino acids: CAISPGTRHGELFF. The CDR3 DNA follows: TGTGCCATCAGTCCCGGGACTAGGCACGGGGAGCTGTTTTTT.

The chain recombines TRBV7-2 with TRBJ2-7; 12 nucleotides match TRBD1. The CDR3 is 15 amino acids. Per the germline V gene, CDR1 is SGHTA and CDR2 is FQGNSA. V was clipped by 2 bases and J by 4 bases; unmatched bases: 3. CDR3: CASSLQGQGAYEQYF. Here the CDR3 DNA reads TGTGCCAGCAGCTTACAGGGACAGGGGGCTTACGAGCAGTACTTC.

The gene calls are TRBV5-6 and TRBJ2-1; no clear D. The germline V and J ends were trimmed by 5 bases and 6 bases, with 12 bases remaining between them. CDR3 size: 13 residues. Per germline, CDR1 SGHDT and CDR2 YYEEEE. The CDR3 protein is CASSLKVGNEQFF. The CDR3 region has the DNA TGTGCCAGCAGTCTCAAAGTCGGCAATGAGCAGTTCTTC.

V is TRBV19 and J is TRBJ2-7; no definite D call. CDR1 LNHDA and CDR2 SQIVND come from the germline V gene (reference sequence). This CDR3 is 16 amino acids long. V lost 2 bases, J lost 0 bases, and 14 bases lay in between. The CDR3 reads CASSISSSNNSYEQYF. In DNA, the CDR3 is TGTGCCAGTAGTATATCCTCTTCGAACAACTCCTACGAGCAGTACTTC. Full variable domain (outside the CDR3, taken from reference TRBV19 and TRBJ2-7): DGGITQSPKYLFRKEGQNVTLSCEQNLNHDAMYWYRQDPGQGLRLIYYSQIVNDFQKGDIAEGYSVSREKKESFPLTVTSAQKNPTAFYLCASSISSSNNSYEQYFGPGTRLTVT.

The chain has TRBV7-9 and TRBJ2-2; D unresolved. V lost 6 bases to trimming and J lost 2 bases, with 4 bases between them. The CDR3 contains 12 residues. The germline V gene has CDR1 SEHNR and CDR2 FQNEAQ (reference sequence). The CDR3 region has the DNA TGTGCCAGCAGTCATAACACCGGGGAGCTGTTTTTT. This translates into CASSHNTGELFF. Full variable domain (rest looked up from reference TRBV7-9 and TRBJ2-2): DTGVSQNPRHKITKRGQNVTFRCDPISEHNRLYWYRQTLGQGPEFLTYFQNEAQLEKSRLLSDRFSAERPKGSFSTLEIQRTEQGDSAMYLCASSHNTGELFFGEGSRLTVL.

The chain combines TRBV5-8 with TRBJ1-4, with 8 bases matching TRBD1. The germline CDR1 and CDR2 sequences are SGHTS and YDEGEE. Germline trimming cut 2 bases from V and 7 bases from J; bases unmatched to any gene: 7. The CDR3 spans 15 residues. CDR3 sequence (DNA): TGTGCCAGCAGCTTTACCGACAGGGGCAGTGAAAAACTGTTTTTT. This sequence encodes CASSFTDRGSEKLFF.

This clone was detected only once. The chain links TRBV27 to TRBJ1-2, with TRBD1 matching over 11 bases. Germline CDR1 reads MNHEY; CDR2 reads SMNVEV (reference sequence). The CDR3 extends over 15 amino acids. The ends lost 5 bases at V and 5 bases at J; junction bases unmatched: 7. The CDR3 sequence: CASSRGQGARYGYTF. CDR3 nucleotide sequence: TGTGCCAGCAGTCGTGGACAGGGGGCTAGGTATGGCTACACCTTC.

Note on this clone: An end of the junction differs from the germline gene, which may be a read error. The V gene is TRBV27, the J gene TRBJ1-5; TRBD1 is a possible D gene (6 bases). CDR1 is MNHEY, CDR2 SMNVEV, per germline (reference sequence). This CDR3 is built from 12 residues. This CDR3 is CASSSGGHPHIF. CDR3 coding DNA: TGTGCCAGCAGCTCCGGGGGGCATCCTCATATTTTT.

A few counts support this clone. The rearrangement joins TRBV9 to TRBJ2-7, with a tentative D call TRBD1 (5 bases). CDR1 is SGDLS, CDR2 YYNGEE, per germline. Trimming left V 0 bases short and J 3 bases short, with 34 bases between. This CDR3 is 22 amino acids long. This chain's CDR3 is CASSVGVFDELRWGPSGYEQYF. The CDR3 region has the DNA TGTGCCAGCAGCGTAGGGGTGTTCGATGAACTGAGATGGGGCCCCTCGGGCTACGAGCAGTACTTC.

This chain connects TRBV2 to TRBJ1-5; 11 nucleotides line up with TRBD1. Per germline, CDR1 SNHLY and CDR2 FYNNEI. This CDR3 spans 15 amino acids. The V segment lost 6 bases and the J segment 6 bases; nucleotides outside the gene matches: 7. The CDR3 loop reads CASRPGTGGGQPQHF. The CDR3 DNA reads TGTGCCAGCAGACCCGGGACAGGGGGTGGTCAGCCCCAGCATTTT.

The chain is built from TRBV27 and TRBJ2-1; a weak D match, TRBD2 (5 bases). The CDR3 sequence is 13 residues long. CDR1 and CDR2 from the germline V gene are MNHEY and SMNVEV (reference sequence). V lost 4 bases and J lost 5, with 9 bases in between. The CDR3: CASSYGVDNEQFF. Written as DNA, the CDR3 is TGTGCCAGCAGTTACGGGGTGGACAATGAGCAGTTCTTC.

The chain combines TRBV28 with TRBJ2-7, with TRBD2 as a possible D gene (5 bases). The CDR3 runs to 14 residues. CDR1 is MDHEN and CDR2 is SYDVKM in the germline V gene. Between the trimmed V and J ends, which lost 6 bases and 0 bases, there was a span of 12 bases. CDR3 sequence reads: CASSPKGGSYEQYF. The DNA of the CDR3 is TGTGCCAGCAGCCCGAAAGGAGGCTCCTACGAGCAGTACTTC.

CDR3 nucleotides: TGTGCCAGTAGTATCCCCCCTGACAGGGAGACCTCTGGAAACACCATATATTTT. Translation: CASSIPPDRETSGNTIYF. V gene TRBV19 combines with J gene TRBJ1-3; 7 nucleotides agree with TRBD1. The CDR3 contains 18 residues. The germline CDR1 and CDR2 sequences are LNHDA and SQIVND (reference sequence). Losses at the gene ends were 3 bases for V and 0 bases for J; bases not matched to a gene: 11.

The rearrangement links TRBV19 to TRBJ1-2; 8 bases are shared with TRBD1. The CDR3 contains 15 residues. Germline V gives CDR1 LNHDA, CDR2 SQIVND (reference sequence). Losses at the gene ends were 5 bases for V and 3 bases for J; bases not matched to a gene: 8. CDR3 in amino acids: CASSAAGGADYGYTF. In DNA form, the CDR3 reads TGTGCCAGTAGTGCTGCAGGGGGCGCGGACTATGGCTACACCTTC.

The V gene is TRBV6-5, the J gene TRBJ2-7; tentative D call: TRBD2 (6 bases). The CDR3 contains 15 residues. The V end lost 5 bases, the J end lost 0 bases, and 14 bases lay between the germline ends. From germline, CDR1 is MNHEY and CDR2 SVGAGI. The CDR3 spells CASSGDGTHSYEQYF. CDR3 nucleotides: TGTGCCAGCAGTGGAGACGGGACTCACTCCTACGAGCAGTACTTC.

A single count supports this clone. The chain joins TRBV28 to TRBJ2-5, with D perhaps TRBD2 (6 bases). Germline-derived CDR1 and CDR2 are MDHEN and SYDVKM. This CDR3 is 12 amino acids long. V lost 10 bases and J lost 4, with 13 bases in between. CDR3 sequence (DNA): TGTGCCACCACGGTCGGGGGAGAGACCCAGTACTTC. Its protein is CATTVGGETQYF.

J is TRBJ2-7 and V is TRBV11-3, with a weak D call TRBD1 (6 bases). The CDR3 has 15 residues. Germline V CDR1 and CDR2: SGHNT, YENEEA. The V gene lost 4 bases and the J gene lost 11 bases, with 24 bases spanning the gap. For the CDR3, the DNA is TGTGCCAGCAGCTGGGGTCCCCGGAGTAGGGGGAGAGAGTACTTC. As protein: CASSWGPRSRGREYF.

This clone has only one observation. This CDR3 reads CSVEGEEGYTF. The CDR3 DNA follows: TGCAGCGTTGAAGGAGAGGAGGGCTACACCTTC. The chain couples TRBV29-1 to TRBJ1-2; no clear D. V lost 1 base and J 8 bases, leaving 8 bases between the germline ends. This CDR3 spans 11 amino acids. Germline values: CDR1 SQVTM, CDR2 ANQGSEA.

The rearrangement uses TRBV11-2 and TRBJ1-1; TRBD1 agrees at 8 bases. The CDR3 is 15 residues long. Trimming took 5 bases from V and 7 from J; bases not matched to a gene: 12. Germline V gives CDR1 SGHAT, CDR2 FQNNGV. Here the CDR3 reads CASSPWTGREIEAFF. The CDR3 DNA follows: TGTGCCAGCAGCCCATGGACAGGGCGAGAGATTGAAGCTTTCTTT.